The TCR beta chain under discussion was sequenced for a study of T cells in localized non-small cell lung cancer. Findings and limits, study-wide: When the top 100 tumor clones were examined, a median about 60 of them also appeared in the adjacent lung, which was paired and uninvolved. Sequencing was restricted to one tumor region; therefore, heterogeneity remains possible. Among the tissues sampled, uninvolved adjacent lung had the highest T cell clonality, above tumor.

This clone has just one count. The antigen is undetermined. The germline V gene has CDR1 MNHNY and CDR2 SVGAGI (reference sequence). V was clipped by 5 bases and J by 4 bases, with 11 bases between them. The CDR3 sequence is 13 residues long. The method was immunoSEQ multiplex PCR; TCRdb's version includes in-frame clones alone and lacks a portion of them. This sample yields about 25,000 clones, of which 88% are seen a single time; roughly 9% belongs to the top ten. The V and J genes are TRBV6-6 and TRBJ1-2; D remains unclear. The sequence derives from a woman aged 40 to 75 with stage III lung adenocarcinoma. This specimen consisted of peripheral blood mononuclear cells, obtained before any cancer treatment. In DNA, the CDR3 is TGTGCCAGCAGTCCGGGAGCCAGCTATGGCTACACCTTC. It codes for CASSPGASYGYTF.